These T cell receptor beta chains were read from a single sample in a study of CD8+ T cells in alopecia areata. Produced via immunoSEQ multiplex PCR; TCRdb's table is partial and in-frame only. The repertoire has about 200,000 clones, approximately 38% of them found once; the top ten carry roughly 0.5%. Here the sequenced sample was CD4+ T cells sorted from blood, taken at approximately week 30, from a patient treated with tofacitinib. These receptors came from a human donor with alopecia areata. Both conserved end residues are part of each CDR3. A D gene is named only where the DNA matches it firmly. Size is omitted from some rows. Given values are once, few, many or a class for expanded clones.

>NA|TRBV9|few|TRBJ2-3
TGTGCCAGCAGCGTAGCGGCGGCTAGCCCAGATACGCAGTATTTT
CASSVAAASPDTQYF
>NA|TRBV5-1|NA|TRBJ2-3
TGCGCCAGCAGCTTTACCATAGACCCCAGCACAGATACGCAGTATTTT
CASSFTIDPSTDTQYF
>NA|TRBV30|NA|TRBJ2-3
TGTGCCTGGATGCGTACCAGCGCTGATTATTCGAATACGCAGTATTTT
CAWMRTSADYSNTQYF
>TRBD1|TRBV30|few|TRBJ1-5
TGTGCTGTAGGACAGGGAGGAAATCAGCCCCAGCATTTT
CAVGQGGNQPQHF
>TRBD1|TRBV6-5|NA|TRBJ2-4
TGTGCCAGCAGTTACGGAGAGACAGGGAACATTCAGTACTTC
CASSYGETGNIQYF
>NA|TRBV14|NA|TRBJ2-7
TGTGCCAGCAGCCCCGGGCCCGATATTTTCGGGCAGTACTTC
CASSPGPDIFGQYF
>TRBD1|TRBV4-1|NA|TRBJ2-1
TGCGCCAGCAGCCCCTTCAAGGGAGCCGGACAGGGGCTGATTGAGCAGTTCTTC
CASSPFKGAGQGLIEQFF
>NA|TRBV7-2|NA|TRBJ1-5
TGTGCCAGCAGCTTACCGACTACTGGGCAGCCCCAGCATTTT
CASSLPTTGQPQHF
>NA|TRBV18|few|TRBJ2-5
TGTGCCAGCTCACCAACGGGGACAATTCAAGAGACCCAGTACTTC
CASSPTGTIQETQYF
>NA|TRBV7-9|few|TRBJ1-1
TGTGCCAGCAGCTTAGTAGCTGGACCGAACACTGAAGCTTTCTTT
CASSLVAGPNTEAFF
>NA|TRBV5-1|once|TRBJ2-3
TGCGCCAGCAGCTTGGAGTCCGATACGCAGTATTTT
CASSLESDTQYF
>NA|TRBV5-5|few|TRBJ2-7
TGTGCCAGCAGCTCCTCGTCAGCCTACGAGCAGTACTTC
CASSSSSAYEQYF
>NA|TRBV6-1|NA|TRBJ2-1
TGTGCCAGCAGTGTTTTGGAGGGCCCAAGCTCCTACAATGAGCAGTTCTTC
CASSVLEGPSSYNEQFF
>NA|TRBV30|NA|TRBJ1-1
TGTGCCTACGGAGAGGGGGATTACACTGAAGCTTTCTTT
CAYGEGDYTEAFF
>TRBD1|TRBV7-9|few|TRBJ1-5
TGTGCCAGCAGCCCCCAGGGGGGACAGGGTAGCAATCAGCCCCAGCATTTT
CASSPQGGQGSNQPQHF
>NA|TRBV2|NA|TRBJ1-2
TGTGCCAGCAAGTATTCAGGGGCAGGGGGCTACACCTTC
CASKYSGAGGYTF
>NA|TRBV29-1|NA|TRBJ1-1
TGCAGCGTTGGTGGACAAATGAACACTGAAGCTTTCTTT
CSVGGQMNTEAFF
>NA|TRBV7-2|few|TRBJ2-5
TGTGCCAGCAGCACCCAGGGATGGGAGACCCAGTACTTC
CASSTQGWETQYF
>NA|TRBV7-6|NA|TRBJ2-7
TGTGCCAGCAGCTTAGGGCTCAGCTCCTACGAGCAGTACTTC
CASSLGLSSYEQYF
>NA|TRBV9|NA|TRBJ2-7
TGTGCCAGCAGCCCGGGCCGGGGATCCTACGAGCAGTACTTC
CASSPGRGSYEQYF
>TRBD1|TRBV4-1|NA|TRBJ1-2
TGCGCCAGCAGGTCCGGACAGGTCGAAGGGGGCTACACCTTC
CASRSGQVEGGYTF
>NA|TRBV7-2|NA|TRBJ1-1
TGTGCCAGCAGTCCCCCCCCGATGGCGGGGACTGAAGCTTTCTTT
CASSPPPMAGTEAFF
>NA|TRBV30|NA|TRBJ1-1
TGTGCCTGGAGTGTACAAACTGAAGCTTTCTTT
CAWSVQTEAFF
>NA|TRBV6-1|many|TRBJ1-1
TGTGCCAGCAGGGACGGACAGACGAACACTGAAGCTTTCTTT
CASRDGQTNTEAFF
>NA|TRBV25-1|NA|TRBJ2-7
TGTGCCTCCCAAACAAGGCAGGGCCCACGCGGGCGTGAGCAGTACTTC
CASQTRQGPRGREQYF
>NA|TRBV19|few|TRBJ1-1
TGTGCCAGTAGTATAGGACAACAGGGCACTGAAGCTTTCTTT
CASSIGQQGTEAFF
>NA|TRBV29-1|NA|TRBJ1-1
TGCAGCGTTGTGAAGGACGGCGGTGAAGCTTTCTTT
CSVVKDGGEAFF
>NA|TRBV14|NA|TRBJ2-1
TGTGCCAGCAGCCTCTTGAGACTACCCAATGAGCAGTTCTTC
CASSLLRLPNEQFF
>NA|TRBV29-1|NA|TRBJ1-1
TGCAGCGTTGAACCTCGGCTAACTGGGACTGAAGCTTTCTTT
CSVEPRLTGTEAFF
>NA|TRBV29-1|few|TRBJ1-2
TGCAGCGTGGCGAGGCAGTTAGACTATGGCTACACCTTC
CSVARQLDYGYTF
>NA|TRBV7-9|few|TRBJ1-2
TGTGCCAGCAGCCTATCGGGAGGGACGGGCGGCTACACCTTC
CASSLSGGTGGYTF
>NA|TRBV29-1|NA|TRBJ1-1
TGCAGCGCTGGGGGGGTCCGGAACACTGAAGCTTTCTTT
CSAGGVRNTEAFF
>NA|TRBV29-1|NA|TRBJ1-5
TGCAGCGTTGTGCAGCAAAGCAATCAGCCCCAGCATTTT
CSVVQQSNQPQHF
>TRBD2|TRBV5-1|NA|TRBJ2-3
TGCGCCAGCAGCCTTACTAGCGGGGGCCCAGATACGCAGTATTTT
CASSLTSGGPDTQYF
>NA|TRBV19|few|TRBJ2-7
TGTGCCAGTAGTTCCACTAGGTCCGAGAGCTCCTACGAGCAGTACTTC
CASSSTRSESSYEQYF
>NA|TRBV6-6|NA|TRBJ2-7
TGTGCCAGCAGTGACGGTCAGGGGAGCTCCTACGAGCAGTACTTC
CASSDGQGSSYEQYF
>TRBD1|TRBV30|NA|TRBJ2-7
TGTGCCGGACAGGGGGCAGCGTACGAGCAGTACTTC
CAGQGAAYEQYF
>TRBD2|TRBV9|few|TRBJ2-1
TGTGCCAGCAGTAGATCTAGCGGGGGCTACAATGAGCAGTTCTTC
CASSRSSGGYNEQFF
>TRBD1|TRBV6-5|NA|TRBJ2-4
TGTGCCAGTACAAACTGGGGACAGGGAAAAAACATTCAGTACTTC
CASTNWGQGKNIQYF
>TRBD1|TRBV7-9|NA|TRBJ1-1
TGTGCCAGCAGCGGGCGGACAGGGGGCTTCGGTGAAGCTTTCTTT
CASSGRTGGFGEAFF